This is a list of T cell receptor beta chains from one sample in a study of cytomegalovirus exposure and HLA in healthy donors. Assay used: immunoSEQ multiplex PCR; TCRdb lists only in-frame clones, some missing. The sample holds more than 100,000 clones, roughly three quarters seen once. The source material was PBMCs. These receptor sequences come from a woman aged 18-29 years in good health and CMV-seronegative. Each CDR3 is given with its conserved first and last residue. The D gene is left open where the match is weak. Size is stated for part of the rows, as once, few or many counts, or as a class when the clone is expanded.

TRBJ2-7	TRBD2	-	TRBV6-5	TGTGCCAGCAGTTCTTTTAGCGGGAGGGGGATATACGAGCAGTACTTC	CASSSFSGRGIYEQYF
TRBJ2-2	TRBD1	-	TRBV4-1	TGCGCCAGCAGAAGGACAGGGGGAAGCGGGGAGCTGTTTTTT	CASRRTGGSGELFF
TRBJ2-1	TRBD2	once	TRBV7-6	TGTGCCAGCAGCTTAGATGGACTAGCCAAGCAGTTCTTC	CASSLDGLAKQFF
TRBJ2-7	TRBD2	-	TRBV29-1	TGCAGCGTGGCCGGGACTAGCGAGAGGGGGATGAGGGCCTACGAGCAGTACTTC	CSVAGTSERGMRAYEQYF
TRBJ2-1	-	-	TRBV19	TGTGCCAGTAGTCCAATAGGGGGAAGGGGTAATGAGCAGTTCTTC	CASSPIGGRGNEQFF
TRBJ2-1	TRBD2	-	TRBV10-2	TGCGCCAGTCGGGGGACTAGCGGGAGTGAGCAGTTCTTC	CASRGTSGSEQFF
TRBJ2-7	TRBD2	once	TRBV5-6	TGTGCCAGCAGCTTGGGTGGTAGCGGGAGATTAACCTACGAGCAGTACTTC	CASSLGGSGRLTYEQYF
TRBJ2-5	TRBD2	few	TRBV27	TGTGCCAGCAGTCTCGGGACTAGCGGGAGGGAGACCCAGTACTTC	CASSLGTSGRETQYF
TRBJ2-6	-	-	TRBV5-1	TGCGCCAGCAGCTCGTTAGCATCTGGGGCCAACGTCCTGACTTTC	CASSSLASGANVLTF
TRBJ1-1	-	-	TRBV5-4	TGTGCCAGCAGCTTGTATAAGGGGGTGAACACTGAAGCTTTCTTT	CASSLYKGVNTEAFF
TRBJ2-7	TRBD2	-	TRBV6-1	TGTGCCAGCAGTGACAGACTAGCGGGAGGAAAATACGAGCAGTACTTC	CASSDRLAGGKYEQYF
TRBJ1-2	TRBD1	few	TRBV4-1	TGCGCCAGCAGCCAAAGGGCAGGGGGCAACTATGGCTACACCTTC	CASSQRAGGNYGYTF
TRBJ2-5	-	-	TRBV5-8	TGTGCCAGCAGCTTGGAGAGCACCTTCCAAGAGACCCAGTACTTC	CASSLESTFQETQYF
TRBJ1-5	-	-	TRBV2	TGTGCCAGCAGAGCCAGGCCGGGAATTAGCAATCAGCCCCAGCATTTT	CASRARPGISNQPQHF
TRBJ1-4	-	few	TRBV29-1	TGCAGCGTTTTAGGGGGAAATGAAAAACTGTTTTTT	CSVLGGNEKLFF
TRBJ2-7	TRBD1	-	TRBV6-1	TGTGCCGGGAGGGGACAGGGGACAGGGGAGCAGTACTTC	CAGRGQGTGEQYF
TRBJ2-1	-	-	TRBV19	TGTGCCAGTAGTACCCCCCAGGGAAGGCAGTTCTTC	CASSTPQGRQFF
TRBJ2-1	-	-	TRBV5-4	TGTGCCAGCAGGGGCCTCAACAATGAGCAGTTCTTC	CASRGLNNEQFF
TRBJ2-1	TRBD2	-	TRBV6-5	TGTGCCAGCAGTTACCTAGCGGGCCCCTACAATGAGCAGTTCTTC	CASSYLAGPYNEQFF
TRBJ2-1	-	-	TRBV30	TGTGCCCGAAAACGTGGAACTAGATACGATGAGCAGTTCTTC	CARKRGTRYDEQFF
TRBJ2-1	-	-	TRBV6-5	TGTGCCAGCAGTCACCGCAGGGGAACAGCTAATGAGCAGTTCTTC	CASSHRRGTANEQFF
TRBJ1-2	-	-	TRBV25-1	TGTGCCAGCAGTGAATGGGGAAGGACTGACAACTATGGCTACACCTTC	CASSEWGRTDNYGYTF
TRBJ2-7	-	-	TRBV30	TGTGCCTGGAGTGTCGGGACACCCTACGAGCAGTACTTC	CAWSVGTPYEQYF
TRBJ2-1	TRBD2	-	TRBV5-1	TGCGCCAGCAGCTTGGCCATACTAGCGGGAGTTCGTGAGCAGTTCTTC	CASSLAILAGVREQFF
TRBJ2-7	-	few	TRBV30	TGTGCCTGGAGTGTGCTAGACGGGGACTACGAGCAGTACTTC	CAWSVLDGDYEQYF
TRBJ2-3	-	-	TRBV25-1	TGTGCCAGCAGTAGGGCCACCCAGCGGCCCGATACGCAGTATTTT	CASSRATQRPDTQYF
TRBJ1-1	-	-	TRBV6-1	TGTGCCACCTATATGAACACTGAAGCTTTCTTT	CATYMNTEAFF
TRBJ1-2	TRBD1	-	TRBV19	TGTGCCAGTAAACCGTCATCAGGGGGAGCTAACTATGGCTACACCTTC	CASKPSSGGANYGYTF
TRBJ2-1	-	few	TRBV6-4	TGTGCCAGCAGTGAAGAAGCGAACAATGAGCAGTTCTTC	CASSEEANNEQFF
TRBJ2-1	-	-	TRBV5-4	TGTGCCAGCACCCCGGGAGTAGGCTACAATGAGCAGTTCTTC	CASTPGVGYNEQFF
TRBJ2-1	TRBD2	-	TRBV12-5	TGTGCTAGTGGTTTTGGGACTAGCGGGATCAATGAGCAGTTCTTC	CASGFGTSGINEQFF
TRBJ2-1	TRBD1	-	TRBV5-1	TGCGCCAGCGGACAGGGGGCAAGTGAGCAGTTCTTC	CASGQGASEQFF
TRBJ1-1	-	few	TRBV19	TGTGCCAGTAGTCTCGGGGGGGCGGAAGCTTTCTTT	CASSLGGAEAFF
TRBJ1-1	TRBD1	once	TRBV7-6	TGTGCCAGCTCTTCGGGACAGAATATGAACACTGAAGCTTTCTTT	CASSSGQNMNTEAFF
TRBJ1-1	-	few	TRBV15	TGTGCCACCAGCAGAGATCCACGGGGGGCCGGTGAAGCTTTCTTT	CATSRDPRGAGEAFF
TRBJ2-7	-	-	TRBV6-6	TGTGCCAGCAGTTACTCTCTAGCGACCTACGAGCAGTACTTC	CASSYSLATYEQYF
TRBJ1-1	-	-	TRBV5-4	TGTGCCAGCACCCCCGATGGGGGGGAAGCTTTCTTT	CASTPDGGEAFF
TRBJ1-4	-	-	TRBV5-4	TGTGCCAGCAGCTTGGATGTCTCACTTAATGAAAAACTGTTTTTT	CASSLDVSLNEKLFF
TRBJ2-5	TRBD2	-	TRBV6-5	TGTGCCAGCAGAAAAGGACTAGCCCACCAAGAGACCCAGTACTTC	CASRKGLAHQETQYF
TRBJ1-1	TRBD1	-	TRBV6-1	TGTGCCAGCAGTGAGACGGGACAGGGCAAAGCTTTCTTT	CASSETGQGKAFF
TRBJ2-1	TRBD2	-	TRBV30	TGTGCCTGGAGTCCCACGGTAACTAGCGGGCACAATGAGCAGTTCTTC	CAWSPTVTSGHNEQFF
TRBJ1-5	TRBD1	-	TRBV2	TGTGCCAGCACCCCGGACAGGGGACAGCCCCAGCATTTT	CASTPDRGQPQHF
TRBJ2-1	TRBD2	few	TRBV9	TGTGCCAGCAGCGTAGGCCCAACACGGGAACTAGCGGATAATGAGCAGTTCTTC	CASSVGPTRELADNEQFF
TRBJ2-1	TRBD2	-	TRBV4-2	TGTGCCAGCAGCCAAGATACGGGAGGCATATTCTTC	CASSQDTGGIFF
TRBJ2-2	TRBD2	once	TRBV5-4	TGTGCCAGCAGCTTCGGGACTAGCGGCGGGGAGCTGTTTTTT	CASSFGTSGGELFF